This TCR beta chain was found in a study of T-cell reconstitution after alpha-beta-depleted transplantation in children. Preparation of the TCRbeta library involved a method that used unique molecular identifiers. Each CDR3 protein gets one entry after TCRdb re-called the PCR reads with MiXCR. The table records about 200,000 distinct CDR3 sequences, just over 14% of them present only once. The CDR3 totals 12 residues. Deletions cut 5 bases from V and 3 bases from J, with 7 bases between. The germline gives CDR1 SGHAT, CDR2 FQNNGV. There are a few counts of this clonotype. This receptor was taken from a human donor who donated a stem cell graft to a child with acute lymphoblastic leukemia. The sequencing used PBMCs from the stem cell graft donor, collected from the stem cell graft. The chain combines TRBV11-2 with TRBJ1-1; D unresolved. This chain's CDR3 is CASSTSDTEAFF. DNA for the CDR3: TGTGCCAGCAGCACGAGCGACACTGAAGCTTTCTTT.